This passage covers 30 T cell receptor beta chains from one sample sequenced in a study of T cell repertoires in cytomegalovirus infection. These receptors have no known antigen. Each CDR3 protein is one row after TCRdb ran MiXCR on the reads. The table has some 320,000 distinct CDR3 sequences, 25% to 35% seen once. Sequencing was performed on cultured PBMCs, taken from culture after CMV antigen stimulation. The receptors here all came from a human donor in good health (CMV status not recorded). Some clones in this sample may be carry-over from other donors' samples.

V gene TRBV14 combines with J gene TRBJ1-2, with 9 positions matching TRBD1. Per the germline V gene, CDR1 is SGHDN and CDR2 is FVKESK. J gave up 2 bases and V 2 bases, and 6 bases lay outside the gene matches. The CDR3 length is 16 residues. CDR3 sequence: CASSQIGGQGNYGYTF. Here the CDR3 DNA reads TGTGCCAGCAGCCAAATTGGAGGACAGGGGAACTATGGCTACACCTTC.

This clonotype was recorded at least ten times. This chain links TRBV20-1 with TRBJ2-7; unclear D gene. The CDR3 is made up of 12 amino acids. Trimming cost V 5 bases and J 0 bases, with 8 bases left between them. CDR1 DFQATT and CDR2 SNEGSKA come from the germline V gene (reference sequence). In DNA, the CDR3 is TGCAGTGCTGTTCGGAGCTCCTACGAGCAGTACTTC. This translates into CSAVRSSYEQYF.

The chain couples TRBV6-2 or TRBV6-3 to TRBJ1-4; no definite D call. Trimming cost V 8 bases and J 7 bases, with 14 bases left between them. This CDR3 has 13 amino acids. CDR1 is MNHEY and CDR2 is SVGEGT in the germline V gene. The CDR3 region has the DNA TGTGCCAGCGGGGAGGGCGGAGGTGAAAAACTGTTTTTT. Protein product: CASGEGGGEKLFF.

This clonotype was seen a handful of times. The CDR3 loop is CAISEYQAPTNEKLFF. The CDR3 bases are TGTGCCATCAGTGAGTACCAGGCGCCAACTAATGAAAAACTGTTTTTT. The chain combines TRBV10-3 with TRBJ1-4, with D uncertain. From germline, CDR1 is ENHRY and CDR2 SYGVKD. With 1 base removed from V and 0 bases from J, the gap between germline ends came to 9 bases. CDR3 length: 16 residues.

This clonotype appeared a few times. The gene calls are TRBV7-2 and TRBJ1-2; D unresolved. The length of the CDR3 is 14 residues. Per the germline V gene, CDR1 is SGHTA and CDR2 is FQGNSA. Trimming left V 1 base short and J 8 bases short, with 14 bases between. Written as DNA, the CDR3 is TGTGCCAGCAGCTTAGGAGCTAGGCTGGGGGGCTACACCTTC. This gives the protein CASSLGARLGGYTF.

J is TRBJ1-1 and V is TRBV28; D remains ambiguous. The CDR3 consists of 13 residues. The V and J ends lost 8 bases and 3 bases respectively, with 13 bases between them. The germline V gene has CDR1 MDHEN and CDR2 SYDVKM. The CDR3, as DNA: TGTGCCAGCGCAGGAAATTCAGACACTGAAGCTTTCTTT. Translated, it gives CASAGNSDTEAFF.

This clonotype was seen a few times. The CDR3 bases are TGCAGTGCGCCCCAGGGGTGGATTACGCTAGGCTACACCTTC. Its protein is CSAPQGWITLGYTF. The chain links TRBV20-1 to TRBJ1-2; possible D gene TRBD1, 6 bases. Trimming pared 6 bases from V and 8 bases from J, leaving 22 bases between. Germline-derived CDR1 and CDR2 are DFQATT and SNEGSKA (reference sequence). The CDR3 is made up of 14 amino acids.

This clonotype was seen a handful of times. V is TRBV12-3 or TRBV12-4 and J is TRBJ2-4; 10 bases map to TRBD1. The CDR3 is 15 residues long. The trim removed 6 bases at V and 8 bases at J, leaving 10 bases unmatched. In DNA form, the CDR3 reads TGTGCCAGCAGCTTATACCGGGACAGGGGTGACATTCAGTACTTC. Its protein is CASSLYRDRGDIQYF.

This clonotype was found a few times. The J gene is TRBJ2-3, the V gene TRBV7-6; possible D gene TRBD2, 5 bases. V was cut by 5 bases and J by 0 bases, with 9 bases left in between. CDR1 and CDR2 from the germline V gene are SGHVS and FNYEAQ. CDR3 length equals 14 residues. This CDR3 is CASSRGVSTDTQYF. The CDR3, as DNA: TGTGCCAGCAGCCGGGGAGTTAGCACAGATACGCAGTATTTT.

The sample holds a few counts of this clonotype. The gene calls are TRBV6-2 or TRBV6-3 and TRBJ2-1; D is possibly TRBD2 (5 bases). V lost 6 bases, J lost 8 bases, and 11 bases lay in between. Looked up from germline, CDR1 is MNHEY and CDR2 is SVGEGT. The CDR3 runs 12 residues. CDR3 in DNA: TGTGCCAGCAGCACAATGGAGGATGAGCAGTTCTTC. Translating it yields CASSTMEDEQFF.

The chain employs TRBV4-3 and TRBJ2-1; a weak D match, TRBD2 (6 bases). The CDR3 runs 15 residues. Germline V gene sequence: CDR1 LGHNA, CDR2 YSLEER. V lost 4 bases to trimming and J lost 2 bases, with 12 bases between them. CDR3 bases: TGCGCCAGCAGCCCGGGGGACCGGACCTACAATGAGCAGTTCTTC. Its protein product is CASSPGDRTYNEQFF.

CDR3 DNA sequence: TGTGCTGGTCTAGCGGGAGAATTCGGTGAGCAGTTCTTC. This translates into CAGLAGEFGEQFF. The chain joins TRBV6-1 to TRBJ2-1; 10 bases agree with TRBD2. The CDR3 is 13 amino acids. Germline V CDR1 and CDR2: MNHNS, SASEGT.

This clonotype was observed at least ten times. The chain carries TRBV7-2 and TRBJ1-6, with TRBD1 matching over 11 bases. The V and J ends lost 5 bases and 9 bases, in that order; junction bases with no gene match: 6. The CDR3 is 15 residues long. Germline values: CDR1 SGHTA, CDR2 FQGNSA. The CDR3 coding sequence is TGTGCCAGCAGCCTCGGACAGGGGGCGTCTTCACCCCTCCACTTT. Translating it yields CASSLGQGASSPLHF. Drawing the rest from reference TRBV7-2 and TRBJ1-6, the complete variable domain is GAGVSQSPSNKVTEKGKDVELRCDPISGHTALYWYRQSLGQGLEFLIYFQGNSAPDKSGLPSDRFSAERTGGSVSTLTIQRTQQEDSAVYLCASSLGQGASSPLHFGNGTRLTVT.

This clonotype was seen a handful of times. The chain uses TRBV7-6 and TRBJ1-3, with D maybe TRBD1 (6 bases). V was cut by 4 bases and J by 3 bases, with 10 bases left in between. CDR1 and CDR2 from the germline V gene are SGHVS and FNYEAQ. There are 14 residues in the CDR3. The CDR3: CASSSPGDGNTIYF. The DNA for the CDR3 is TGTGCCAGCAGCTCGCCAGGGGATGGAAACACCATATATTTT.

CDR3 loop: CASRSDGVNTIYF. In DNA form, the CDR3 reads TGTGCCAGCAGATCGGACGGGGTAAACACCATATATTTT. This chain uses TRBV7-9 with TRBJ1-3; D is uncertain. Germline assignment: CDR1 SEHNR and CDR2 FQNEAQ (reference sequence). Trimming removed 6 bases from V and 6 bases from J, with 12 bases in between. This CDR3 has 13 amino acids.

This chain connects TRBV20-1 to TRBJ1-2; D is perhaps TRBD1 (5 bases). The CDR3 is 14 residues long. Trimming left V 3 bases short and J 3 bases short, with 14 bases between. The germline CDR1 and CDR2 sequences are DFQATT and SNEGSKA (reference sequence). The CDR3 DNA is TGCAGTGCTAGTGATCCACGGGGCGACTATGGCTACACCTTC. It yields the protein CSASDPRGDYGYTF.

The V call is TRBV27, the J call TRBJ2-7; 9 bases line up with TRBD1. The CDR3 totals 14 residues. CDR1 is MNHEY, CDR2 SMNVEV, per germline (reference sequence). With V trimmed by 2 bases and J by 5 bases, 4 bases remained unmatched. CDR3 in amino acids: CASSLRGQGNEQYF. The DNA for the CDR3 is TGTGCCAGCAGTTTACGGGGACAGGGAAACGAGCAGTACTTC.

The chain recombines TRBV10-3 with TRBJ1-6; D is unresolved. CDR3 length: 12 residues. Germline CDR1 reads ENHRY; CDR2 reads SYGVKD. V was cut by 0 bases and J by 7 bases, with 1 base left in between. The CDR3, as DNA: TGTGCCATCAGTGAGTCGAATTCACCCCTCCACTTT. Translating it yields CAISESNSPLHF.

This clonotype came up many times. This sequence joins TRBV12-3 or TRBV12-4 and TRBJ1-1, with a possible D match to TRBD1 (5 bases). Trimming removed 3 bases from V and 3 bases from J, with 11 bases in between. The CDR3 is 14 residues long. The DNA for the CDR3 is TGTGCCAGCAGTTTTTCGGGGCGAGACACTGAAGCTTTCTTT. Its translation: CASSFSGRDTEAFF.

The sample holds a few counts of this clonotype. The rearrangement links TRBV6-1 to TRBJ2-7; D call uncertain. Trimming pared 1 base from V and 6 bases from J, leaving 16 bases between. This CDR3 is 15 amino acids long. Germline CDR1 and CDR2: MNHNS and SASEGT. Here the CDR3 reads CASSEEGKGSGEQYF. The DNA for the CDR3 is TGTGCCAGCAGTGAAGAGGGAAAAGGGTCTGGCGAGCAGTACTTC.

The chain recombines TRBV28 with TRBJ2-5; the D gene is possibly TRBD2 (7 bases). The CDR3 sequence is 14 residues long. The germline V gene encodes CDR1 MDHEN and CDR2 SYDVKM. Trimming shortened V by 11 bases and J by 5 bases, and 21 bases separated the two germline ends. CDR3 nucleotides: TGTGCCTCAAACCGGGGGGCGCCTAGGGAGACCCAGTACTTC. As protein: CASNRGAPRETQYF.

A few counts support this clonotype. The chain combines TRBV4-3 with TRBJ1-5, with D possibly matching TRBD1 (5 bases). There are 17 residues in the CDR3. Trimming stripped 3 bases from V and 0 bases from J, with 15 bases between. Germline V gives CDR1 LGHNA, CDR2 YSLEER. The CDR3 here is CASSQRVGAYSNQPQHF. CDR3 bases: TGCGCCAGCAGCCAGAGGGTAGGGGCATATAGCAATCAGCCCCAGCATTTT.

Only a few counts were recorded for this clonotype. The CDR3 reads CASSRSRGLNTEAFF. The CDR3 DNA reads TGCGCCAGCAGCCGGAGCAGGGGGTTGAACACTGAAGCTTTCTTT. V usage is TRBV4-1 and J usage is TRBJ1-1; 7 positions agree with TRBD1. V dropped 4 bases and J dropped 0; count of bases not matched to a gene: 5. The germline gives CDR1 MGHRA, CDR2 YSYEKL. The CDR3 is 15 residues long.

The sample holds a few counts of this clonotype. The chain links TRBV12-3 or TRBV12-4 to TRBJ1-1; tentatively, D is TRBD1 (6 bases). The CDR3 has 15 residues. With 7 bases removed from V and 0 bases from J, the gap between germline ends came to 15 bases. CDR3 sequence reads: CASTEGRGLNTEAFF. In DNA form, the CDR3 reads TGTGCCAGCACCGAAGGGAGGGGGTTGAACACTGAAGCTTTCTTT.

This sequence joins TRBV7-9 and TRBJ2-3, with unresolved D. Trimming stripped 2 bases from V and 1 base from J, with 7 bases between. Per germline, CDR1 SEHNR and CDR2 FQNEAQ (reference sequence). This CDR3 is 14 amino acids long. The CDR3 protein is CASSLTLGTDTQYF. The CDR3 DNA reads TGTGCCAGCAGCTTAACTCTCGGCACAGATACGCAGTATTTT. Based on the CDR3 plus reference TRBV7-9 and TRBJ2-3, the full variable domain is DTGVSQNPRHKITKRGQNVTFRCDPISEHNRLYWYRQTLGQGPEFLTYFQNEAQLEKSRLLSDRFSAERPKGSFSTLEIQRTEQGDSAMYLCASSLTLGTDTQYFGPGTRLTVL.

The chain has TRBV11-2 and TRBJ2-1, with 7 bases fitting TRBD2. Germline assignment: CDR1 SGHAT and CDR2 FQNNGV. The CDR3 runs 15 residues. The ends lost 5 bases at V and 4 bases at J; junction bases unmatched: 8. CDR3 sequence reads: CASSPISGAYNEQFF. In nucleotides, the CDR3 is TGTGCCAGCAGCCCGATCAGCGGGGCGTACAATGAGCAGTTCTTC.

This clonotype is medium-sized. This sequence joins TRBV7-2 and TRBJ1-1, with D tentatively TRBD1 (6 bases). V was shortened by 7 bases and J by 7 bases, with 16 bases between the two germline ends. This CDR3 contains 13 residues. Germline V lookup: CDR1 SGHTA, CDR2 FQGNSA. CDR3 residues: CASNTFQGFEAFF. Written as DNA, the CDR3 is TGTGCCAGCAACACCTTCCAGGGGTTTGAAGCTTTCTTT.

The chain carries TRBV20-1 and TRBJ2-7; 10 nucleotides match TRBD2. CDR1 DFQATT and CDR2 SNEGSKA come from the germline V gene (reference sequence). Trimming took 1 base from V and 2 from J; bases not matched to a gene: 8. The CDR3 spans 16 residues. The CDR3 region has the DNA TGCAGTGCTAGAGGAACTAGCGGGGATATCGCCTACGAGCAGTACTTC. This gives the protein CSARGTSGDIAYEQYF.

In its sample, this clonotype was seen many times. The chain carries TRBV7-2 and TRBJ2-3; perhaps TRBD1 as D (5 bases). V was trimmed by 7 bases and J by 4 bases, leaving 9 bases between them. The CDR3 has 12 residues. CDR1 and CDR2 (germline): SGHTA, FQGNSA. The CDR3 reads CASKSGPDTQYF. CDR3 sequence (DNA): TGTGCCAGCAAATCAGGGCCAGATACGCAGTATTTT.

The V gene is TRBV6-8, the J gene TRBJ1-3; D perhaps matches TRBD1 (6 bases). Deletions cut 4 bases from V and 1 base from J, with 14 bases between. The germline V gene has CDR1 MNHGY and CDR2 SAAAGT. The CDR3 runs to 16 residues. The CDR3 coding sequence is TGTGCCAGCAGTTCCTCCGGGACAATATCTGGAAACACCATATATTTT. This gives the protein CASSSSGTISGNTIYF.